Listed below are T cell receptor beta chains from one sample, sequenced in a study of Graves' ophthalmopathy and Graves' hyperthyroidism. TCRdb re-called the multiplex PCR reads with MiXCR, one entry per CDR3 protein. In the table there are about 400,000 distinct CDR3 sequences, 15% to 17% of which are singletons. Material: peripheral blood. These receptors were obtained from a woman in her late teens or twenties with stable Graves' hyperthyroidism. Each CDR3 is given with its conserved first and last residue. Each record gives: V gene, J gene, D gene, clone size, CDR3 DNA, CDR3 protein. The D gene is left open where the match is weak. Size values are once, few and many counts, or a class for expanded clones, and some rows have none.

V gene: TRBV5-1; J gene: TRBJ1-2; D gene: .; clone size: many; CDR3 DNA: TGCGCCAGCAGATATGAGAGGGGAGGAGGCTACACCTTC; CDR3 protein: CASRYERGGGYTF
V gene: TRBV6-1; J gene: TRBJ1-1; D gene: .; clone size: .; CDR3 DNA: TGTGCCAGCCGCCTTAGGGGTCTCGACACTGAAGCTTTCTTT; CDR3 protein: CASRLRGLDTEAFF
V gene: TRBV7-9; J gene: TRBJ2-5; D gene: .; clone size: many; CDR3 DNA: TGTGCCAGCAGCAACAGGGGAGGACTGAGTCGGGAGACCCAGTACTTC; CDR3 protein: CASSNRGGLSRETQYF
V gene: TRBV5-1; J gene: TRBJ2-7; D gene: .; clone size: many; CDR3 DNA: TGCGCCAGCGGTCCCGCAGGGACCTACGAGCAGTACTTC; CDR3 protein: CASGPAGTYEQYF
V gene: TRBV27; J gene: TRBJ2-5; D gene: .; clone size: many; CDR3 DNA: TGTGCCAGCAGTTCGGGACTCTGGTCAGGGACCCAGTACTTC; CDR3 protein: CASSSGLWSGTQYF
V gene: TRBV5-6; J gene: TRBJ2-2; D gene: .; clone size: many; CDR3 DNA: TGTGCCAGCAGACCCCAAAAGGCCGGGGAGCTGTTTTTT; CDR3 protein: CASRPQKAGELFF
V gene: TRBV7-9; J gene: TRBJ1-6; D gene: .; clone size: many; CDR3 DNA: TGTGCCAGCAGCAAATATCTTGGTCCCCATTCACCCCTCCACTTT; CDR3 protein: CASSKYLGPHSPLHF
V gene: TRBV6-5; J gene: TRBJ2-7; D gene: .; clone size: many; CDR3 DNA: TGTGCCAGCAGTTACTCGAATCCTCGGGCCTCCGAGCAGTACTTC; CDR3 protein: CASSYSNPRASEQYF
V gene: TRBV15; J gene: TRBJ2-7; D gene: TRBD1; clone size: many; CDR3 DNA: TGTGCCACCAGCAGAGAAGCAGGGGGCTATAGCGAGCAGTACTTC; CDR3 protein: CATSREAGGYSEQYF
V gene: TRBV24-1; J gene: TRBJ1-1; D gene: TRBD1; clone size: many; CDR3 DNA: TGTGCCACCAGTGACTCGACAGGGAGGAGCTCTGAAGCTTTCTTT; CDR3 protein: CATSDSTGRSSEAFF
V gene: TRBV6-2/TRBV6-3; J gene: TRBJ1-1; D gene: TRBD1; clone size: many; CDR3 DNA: TGTGCCAGCGGAGAGACTCACAGGGGAGCCCCTGAAGCTTTCTTT; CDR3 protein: CASGETHRGAPEAFF
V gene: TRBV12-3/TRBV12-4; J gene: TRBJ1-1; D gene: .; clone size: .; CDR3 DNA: TGTGCCAGCAGTTCGACGAACACTGAAGCTTTCTTT; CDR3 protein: CASSSTNTEAFF
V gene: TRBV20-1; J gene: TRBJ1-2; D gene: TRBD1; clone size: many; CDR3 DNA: TGCAGTGCTAGACCCCCCAGGGGGCGAGGCTATGGCTACACCTTC; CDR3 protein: CSARPPRGRGYGYTF
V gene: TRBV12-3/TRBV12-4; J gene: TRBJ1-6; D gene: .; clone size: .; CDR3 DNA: TGTGCCAGCAGTTTACTGGGACGGCAAAATTCACCCCTCCACTTT; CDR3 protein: CASSLLGRQNSPLHF
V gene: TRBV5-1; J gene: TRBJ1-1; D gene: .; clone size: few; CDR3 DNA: TGCGCCAGCAGCTTTAGTCGCAGCCTCGTACCGAACACTGAAGCTTTCTTT; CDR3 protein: CASSFSRSLVPNTEAFF
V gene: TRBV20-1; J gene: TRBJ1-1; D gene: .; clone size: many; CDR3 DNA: TGCAGTGCTAGAGAAGGGGAGGGGCTGACTGAAGCTTTCTTT; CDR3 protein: CSAREGEGLTEAFF
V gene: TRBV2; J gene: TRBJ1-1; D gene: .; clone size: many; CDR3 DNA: TGTGCCAGCAGTGAAGTGGGGAGGGGCAGTGAAGCTTTCTTT; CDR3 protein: CASSEVGRGSEAFF
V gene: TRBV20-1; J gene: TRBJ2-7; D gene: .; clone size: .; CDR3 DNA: TGCAGTGCTAGAGATGGGGGCGTAGACTACGAGCAGTACTTC; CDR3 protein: CSARDGGVDYEQYF